Presented here are 14 T cell receptor beta chains from one specimen sequenced in a study of T cell responses to AZD1222 COVID-19 vaccine. Method: immunoSEQ multiplex PCR; TCRdb's copy keeps in-frame clones and lacks some. Of around 110,000 clones detected, approximately 93% appear once; the ten largest clones hold over 2.5%. This specimen was peripheral blood, taken on day 0 of AZD1222 vaccination. The receptors originated from an adult in good health.

V is TRBV30 and J is TRBJ2-7; D unresolved. This CDR3 has 11 amino acids. V was cut by 8 bases and J by 1 base, with 9 bases left in between. In germline, CDR1 is GTSNPN, CDR2 SVGIG (reference sequence). The CDR3 region has the DNA TGTGCCACCGGGCCATCCTACGAGCAGTACTTC. Amino acids: CATGPSYEQYF.

V and J are TRBV7-9 and TRBJ1-1, with TRBD1 identical over 8 bases. V lost 5 bases to trimming and J lost 12 bases; unmatched junction nucleotides: 14. The germline gives CDR1 SEHNR, CDR2 FQNEAQ (reference sequence). The CDR3 runs 14 residues. DNA for the CDR3: TGTGCCAGCAGCCCACCGCAGGGGGCGCGGAATACTTTCTTT. It yields the protein CASSPPQGARNTFF.

The gene calls are TRBV5-1 and TRBJ2-5; D perhaps matches TRBD2 (6 bases). CDR3 length: 16 residues. Germline CDR1 SGHRS, CDR2 YFSETQ. Trimming removed 0 bases from V and 3 bases from J, with 15 bases in between. CDR3 loop: CASSLVKGLDEETQYF. Written as DNA, the CDR3 is TGCGCCAGCAGCTTGGTGAAGGGACTGGATGAAGAGACCCAGTACTTC.

The chain uses TRBV4-1 and TRBJ2-3; 8 bases are shared with TRBD2. This CDR3 region has 16 residues. Per germline, CDR1 MGHRA and CDR2 YSYEKL. Trimming took 1 base from V and 4 from J; bases not matched to a gene: 7. The CDR3 DNA follows: TGCGCCAGCAGCCAAGCCAGCGGGAGCTGGTCAGATACGCAGTATTTT. Its translation: CASSQASGSWSDTQYF.

The chain has TRBV5-1 and TRBJ2-6; a possible D gene is TRBD2 (7 bases). The CDR3 runs to 21 residues. In germline, CDR1 is SGHRS, CDR2 YFSETQ. The ends were cut back, 0 bases at V and 4 bases at J, with 26 bases in the middle. This CDR3 reads CASSLEDLYGGPSSGANVLTF. The CDR3 DNA is TGCGCCAGCAGCTTGGAGGACTTATACGGGGGGCCCTCCTCCGGGGCCAACGTCCTGACTTTC.

This rearrangement joins TRBV9 to TRBJ2-5, with TRBD1 matching 7 bases. Germline assignment: CDR1 SGDLS and CDR2 YYNGEE. The CDR3 has 15 residues. Trimming at V came to 3 bases and at J to 9 bases, leaving 14 bases not matched to a gene. This chain's CDR3 is CASSGIAGTQGAQYF. CDR3 sequence (DNA): TGTGCCAGCAGCGGGATCGCCGGGACCCAGGGGGCCCAGTACTTC.

The chain is built from TRBV5-6 and TRBJ2-3; no definite D call. Germline CDR1 SGHDT, CDR2 YYEEEE. The V gene lost 0 bases and the J gene lost 3 bases, with 8 bases spanning the gap. The CDR3 is 14 residues long. The CDR3: CASSLAGATDTQYF. CDR3 sequence (DNA): TGTGCCAGCAGCTTGGCAGGCGCGACAGATACGCAGTATTTT.

The V call is TRBV2, the J call TRBJ1-4; unclear D gene. The CDR3 extends over 10 amino acids. Trimming stripped 9 bases from V and 6 bases from J, with 5 bases between. CDR1 and CDR2 (germline): SNHLY, FYNNEI. The CDR3 DNA reads TGTGCCAGTGGTTATGAAAAACTGTTTTTT. This encodes CASGYEKLFF.

V gene TRBV28 combines with J gene TRBJ1-2; 9 bases fit TRBD1. The CDR3 spans 16 residues. J gave up 5 bases and V 5 bases, and 12 bases lay outside the gene matches. Germline loops: CDR1 MDHEN, CDR2 SYDVKM. CDR3 coding DNA: TGTGCCAGCAGTGAGGACCAAACAGGGGGCTGGTATGGCTACACCTTC. Protein: CASSEDQTGGWYGYTF.

J is TRBJ2-7 and V is TRBV28, with TRBD2 matching over 8 bases. Losses at the gene ends were 5 bases for V and 3 bases for J; bases not matched to a gene: 9. Germline V gene lookup returns CDR1 MDHEN and CDR2 SYDVKM. The CDR3 runs 15 residues. CDR3 bases: TGTGCCAGCAGTCCCCGGGGAGCGGGGGACTACGAGCAGTACTTC. Amino acids: CASSPRGAGDYEQYF.

The chain combines TRBV28 with TRBJ2-7, with D possibly being TRBD1 (6 bases). Germline loops: CDR1 MDHEN, CDR2 SYDVKM. Trimming stripped 2 bases from V and 7 bases from J, with 21 bases between. This CDR3 is 16 amino acids long. The CDR3 DNA sequence: TGTGCCAGCAGTTTAAGACAGGAGGTGAGGTCACGGGAGCAGTACTTC. Translation: CASSLRQEVRSREQYF.

The chain employs TRBV7-8 and TRBJ1-5, with D unclear. Germline CDR1 reads SGHVS; CDR2 reads FQNEAQ. The CDR3 spans 18 residues. The V end was cut by 5 bases, the J end by 7 bases, with 27 bases between. The CDR3 sequence: CASSETVVLQPQGQPQHF. As DNA, the CDR3 is TGTGCCAGCAGCGAAACAGTCGTACTACAGCCACAAGGGCAGCCCCAGCATTTT.

The chain recombines TRBV27 with TRBJ2-4; D is ambiguous. The CDR3 spans 14 residues. Germline values: CDR1 MNHEY, CDR2 SMNVEV (reference sequence). The germline V and J ends were trimmed by 6 bases and 3 bases, with 12 bases remaining between them. The CDR3 sequence: CASRRLAGKNIQYF. The CDR3, as DNA: TGTGCCAGCAGGAGGTTGGCAGGCAAAAACATTCAGTACTTC.

The V and J genes are TRBV2 and TRBJ1-5; 12 bases match TRBD1. Losses at the gene ends were 6 bases for V and 6 bases for J; bases not matched to a gene: 9. Germline V gives CDR1 SNHLY, CDR2 FYNNEI. The CDR3 length is 16 residues. The CDR3 region has the DNA TGTGCCAGCAGCCCTGGGACAGGGGGCTCAGGTCAGCCCCAGCATTTT. Its translation is CASSPGTGGSGQPQHF. The full variable domain, in which reference TRBV2 and TRBJ1-5 provide the parts outside the CDR3, is EPEVTQTPSHQVTQMGQEVILRCVPISNHLYFYWYRQILGQKVEFLVSFYNNEISEKSEIFDDQFSVERPDGSNFTLKIRSTKLEDSAMYFCASSPGTGGSGQPQHFGDGTRLSIL.